The clone carrying this T cell receptor beta chain is medium-sized within its sample. With 6 bases removed from V and 2 bases from J, the gap between germline ends came to 3 bases. Germline CDR1 reads MDHEN; CDR2 reads SYDVKM. The CDR3 covers 11 residues. The sample originates from a study of early T cells in non-severe SARS-CoV-2 infection. The overall study: The chains were unpaired, and the sequenced material was bulk RNA from unsorted whole blood.

A single record per CDR3 protein comes from TCRdb applying MiXCR to the 5' RACE reads. The sample contains approximately 39,000 distinct CDR3 sequences, 5.5% to 8% of which appear only once. This rearrangement joins TRBV28 to TRBJ2-3; D uncertain. The sequenced sample was whole blood, obtained at baseline. This clonotype was sampled from an adult who was a healthcare worker with PCR-confirmed SARS-CoV-2 infection or an uninfected control (not recorded which). The CDR3 region is CASSFTDTQYF. CDR3 DNA sequence: TGTGCCAGCAGCTTCACAGATACGCAGTATTTT.